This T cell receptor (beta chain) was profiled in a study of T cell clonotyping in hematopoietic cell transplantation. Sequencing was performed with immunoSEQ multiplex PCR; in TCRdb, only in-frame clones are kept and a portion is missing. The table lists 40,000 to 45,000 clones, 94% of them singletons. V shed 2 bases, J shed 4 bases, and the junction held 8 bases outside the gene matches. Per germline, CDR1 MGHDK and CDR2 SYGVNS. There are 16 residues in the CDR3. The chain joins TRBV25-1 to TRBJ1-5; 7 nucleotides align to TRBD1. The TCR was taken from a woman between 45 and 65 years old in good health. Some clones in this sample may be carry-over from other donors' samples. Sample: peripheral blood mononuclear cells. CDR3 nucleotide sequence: TGTGCCAGCAGTGAAGCCGGGACAGCTAGAAATCAGCCCCAGCATTTT. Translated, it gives CASSEAGTARNQPQHF.